These 12 T cell receptor beta chains share one sample of origin, sequenced in a study of CD8+ T cells in alopecia areata. Treatment noted: oral pan-JAK inhibitor, 5-10 mg twice daily. It was cDNA, reverse transcribed from extracted RNA, that served as the sequencing template. Method: immunoSEQ multiplex PCR; TCRdb's copy keeps in-frame clones and lacks some. The sample records a few hundred thousand clones, around 43% being singletons. The sequences come from CD4+ T cells sorted from blood, collected at approximately week 36, from a patient treated with tofacitinib. The receptors derive from a human donor with alopecia areata.

This clone showed up many times. The rearrangement links TRBV30 to TRBJ1-3, with D unresolved. V lost 3 bases, J lost 0 bases, and 6 bases lay in between. CDR3 length: 13 residues. The germline V gene has CDR1 GTSNPN and CDR2 SVGIG (reference sequence). The CDR3, as DNA: TGTGCCTGGAGAGTTGCCTCTGGAAACACCATATATTTT. Its protein is CAWRVASGNTIYF.

The genes are TRBV30 and TRBJ1-2; D not certain. The CDR3 sequence is 12 residues long. Germline V gene data show CDR1 as GTSNPN and CDR2 as SVGIG (reference sequence). Trimming removed 3 bases at V and 6 bases at J, with 11 bases between. CDR3 amino acids: CAWSRGTDGYTF. CDR3 coding DNA: TGTGCCTGGAGCCGGGGAACTGATGGCTACACCTTC.

This clone was observed a few times. This chain connects TRBV4-1 to TRBJ2-2; TRBD2 might be the D (5 bases). This CDR3 region has 18 residues. The V gene's germline CDR1 is MGHRA and CDR2 YSYEKL. With 2 bases removed from V and 0 bases from J, the gap between germline ends came to 16 bases. CDR3 sequence reads: CASSQSPQRSTNTGELFF. The CDR3 region has the DNA TGCGCCAGCAGCCAATCTCCCCAGCGGAGCACGAACACCGGGGAGCTGTTTTTT.

The V and J genes are TRBV28 and TRBJ1-2, with D uncertain. The V gene lost 7 bases and the J gene lost 3 bases, with 9 bases spanning the gap. CDR1 is MDHEN, CDR2 SYDVKM, per germline. This CDR3 spans 12 amino acids. The CDR3 nucleotides are TGTGCCAGCACGAGGGCAGACTATGGCTACACCTTC. This gives the protein CASTRADYGYTF.

A few counts support this clone. The chain combines TRBV18 with TRBJ2-7, with D hard to call. From germline, CDR1 is KGHSH and CDR2 LQKENI. V was pared by 0 bases and J by 6 bases, with 9 bases between. The CDR3 runs to 13 residues. CDR3 bases: TGTGCCAGCTCACCACCGGTTACGGCCGAGCAGTACTTC. As protein: CASSPPVTAEQYF.

This clone has more than one count but fewer than ten. J is TRBJ2-3 and V is TRBV25-1, with TRBD2 matching over 9 bases. The CDR3 spans 14 residues. V lost 6 bases to trimming and J lost 5 bases; unmatched junction nucleotides: 6. The germline gives CDR1 MGHDK, CDR2 SYGVNS. Written as DNA, the CDR3 is TGTGCCAGCAGACTCGCGGGAGGGGGAGATACGCAGTATTTT. Its translation is CASRLAGGGDTQYF.

This clone was picked up many times. The rearrangement joins TRBV27 to TRBJ2-7, with 9 bases fitting TRBD2. The CDR3 is 15 amino acids. V shed 3 bases, J shed 4 bases, and the junction held 7 bases outside the gene matches. Germline V gene data show CDR1 as MNHEY and CDR2 as SMNVEV (reference sequence). This chain's CDR3 is CASSFPSGNKYEQYF. Here the CDR3 DNA reads TGTGCCAGCAGTTTTCCTAGCGGGAATAAATACGAGCAGTACTTC.

In its sample, this clone was seen a few times. The chain joins TRBV9 to TRBJ2-1; 12 bases align to TRBD2. Germline V gene lookup returns CDR1 SGDLS and CDR2 YYNGEE. V shed 4 bases and J 7 bases; nucleotides not matched to a gene: 6. The CDR3 consists of 15 residues. CDR3 sequence reads: CASSPGLAGWNEQFF. DNA for the CDR3: TGTGCCAGCAGCCCCGGACTAGCGGGATGGAATGAGCAGTTCTTC.

The J gene is TRBJ2-3, the V gene TRBV29-1, with a weak D call TRBD1 (5 bases). The ends were cut back, 8 bases at V and 6 bases at J, with 27 bases in the middle. Germline values: CDR1 SQVTM, CDR2 ANQGSEA. The CDR3 length is 16 residues. This CDR3 is CSTPQGRVGITDTQYF. Written as DNA, the CDR3 is TGCAGCACCCCACAAGGCAGGGTCGGTATTACGGATACGCAGTATTTT.

The chain carries TRBV27 and TRBJ2-1; D gene unclear. Germline V gene data show CDR1 as MNHEY and CDR2 as SMNVEV (reference sequence). CDR3 length: 15 amino acids. The V end lost 3 bases, the J end lost 0 bases, and 9 bases lay between the germline ends. The CDR3 region is CASSFPKSSYNEQFF. CDR3 coding DNA: TGTGCCAGCAGTTTCCCCAAGAGCTCCTACAATGAGCAGTTCTTC.

The rearrangement links TRBV2 to TRBJ2-3; unclear D gene. The germline V gene has CDR1 SNHLY and CDR2 FYNNEI. V lost 6 bases to trimming and J lost 0 bases, with 4 bases between them. This CDR3 contains 12 residues. DNA for the CDR3: TGTGCCAGCAGCCTCAGCACAGATACGCAGTATTTT. This codes for CASSLSTDTQYF.

This clone has only one observation. This chain uses TRBV6-5 with TRBJ1-4, with D possibly TRBD1 on 6 matching bases. Germline CDR1 and CDR2: MNHEY and SVGAGI. This CDR3 spans 14 amino acids. V gave up 7 bases and J gave up 11 bases, with 20 bases separating them. The DNA for the CDR3 is TGTGCCAGCAAGAGGCGGCAGGGGCCGGGGAAACTGTTTTTT. Its protein is CASKRRQGPGKLFF.